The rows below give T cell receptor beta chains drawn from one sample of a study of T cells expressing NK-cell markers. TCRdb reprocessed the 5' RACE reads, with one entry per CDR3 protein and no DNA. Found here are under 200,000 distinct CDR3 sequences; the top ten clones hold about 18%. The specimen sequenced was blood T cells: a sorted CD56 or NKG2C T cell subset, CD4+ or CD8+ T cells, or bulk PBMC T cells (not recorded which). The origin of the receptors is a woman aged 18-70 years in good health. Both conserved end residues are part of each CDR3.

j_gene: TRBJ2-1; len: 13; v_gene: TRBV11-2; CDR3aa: CASRSPRYNEQFF
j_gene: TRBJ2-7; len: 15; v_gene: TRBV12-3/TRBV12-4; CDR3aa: CASRDSGTKYYEQYF
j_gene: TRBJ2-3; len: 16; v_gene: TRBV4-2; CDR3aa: CASSQEGGGPADTQYF
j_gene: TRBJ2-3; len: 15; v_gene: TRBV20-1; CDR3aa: CSAGRAGGRADTQYF
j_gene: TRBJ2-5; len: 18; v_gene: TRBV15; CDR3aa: CATSRGQGYGGSEETQYF
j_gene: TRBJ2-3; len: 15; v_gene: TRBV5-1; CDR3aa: CATRNTGELPDTQYF
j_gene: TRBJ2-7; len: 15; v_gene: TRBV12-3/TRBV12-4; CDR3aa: CASRPGTEASYEQYF
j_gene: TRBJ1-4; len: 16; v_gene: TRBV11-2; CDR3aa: CASSFDGGRSNEKLFF
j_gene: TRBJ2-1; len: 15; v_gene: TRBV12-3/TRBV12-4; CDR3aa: CASTFAGTSYNEQFF
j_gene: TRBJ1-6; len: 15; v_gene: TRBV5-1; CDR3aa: CASKPGAQDNSPLHF